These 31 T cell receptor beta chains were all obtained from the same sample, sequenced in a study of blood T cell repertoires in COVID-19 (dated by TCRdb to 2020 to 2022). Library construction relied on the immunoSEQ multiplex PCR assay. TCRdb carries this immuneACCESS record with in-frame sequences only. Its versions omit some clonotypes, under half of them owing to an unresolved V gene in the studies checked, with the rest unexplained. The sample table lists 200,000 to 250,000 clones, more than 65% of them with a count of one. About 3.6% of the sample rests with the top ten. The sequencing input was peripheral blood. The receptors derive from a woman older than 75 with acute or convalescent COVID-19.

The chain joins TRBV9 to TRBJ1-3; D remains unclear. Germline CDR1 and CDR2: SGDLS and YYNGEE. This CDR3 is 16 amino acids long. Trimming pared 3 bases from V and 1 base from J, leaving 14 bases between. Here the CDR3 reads CASSGKVGGSGNTIYF. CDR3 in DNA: TGTGCCAGCAGCGGGAAGGTAGGAGGGTCTGGAAACACCATATATTTT.

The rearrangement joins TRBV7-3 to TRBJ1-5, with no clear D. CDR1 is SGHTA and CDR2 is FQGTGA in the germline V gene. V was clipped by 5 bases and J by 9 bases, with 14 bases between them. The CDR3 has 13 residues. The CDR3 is CASSLGREMPQHF. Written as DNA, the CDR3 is TGTGCCAGCAGCCTAGGACGGGAGATGCCCCAGCATTTT.

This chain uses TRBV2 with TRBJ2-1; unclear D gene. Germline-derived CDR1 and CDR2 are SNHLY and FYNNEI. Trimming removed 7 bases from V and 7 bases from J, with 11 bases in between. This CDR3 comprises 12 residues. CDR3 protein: CASNRDMNEQFF. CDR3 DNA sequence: TGTGCCAGCAACCGAGATATGAATGAGCAGTTCTTC.

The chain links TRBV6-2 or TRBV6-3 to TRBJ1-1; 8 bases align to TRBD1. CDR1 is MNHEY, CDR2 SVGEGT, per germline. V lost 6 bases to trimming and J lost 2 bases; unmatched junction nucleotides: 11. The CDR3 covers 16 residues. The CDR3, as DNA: TGTGCCAGCAGCCGACCGGACAGGGATCTTAACACTGAAGCTTTCTTT. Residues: CASSRPDRDLNTEAFF.

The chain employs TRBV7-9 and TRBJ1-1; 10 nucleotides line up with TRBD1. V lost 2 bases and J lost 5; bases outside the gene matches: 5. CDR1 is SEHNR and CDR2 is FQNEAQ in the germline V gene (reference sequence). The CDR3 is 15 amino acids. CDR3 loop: CASSLYGTGVTEAFF. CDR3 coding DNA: TGTGCCAGCAGCTTATACGGGACAGGGGTTACTGAAGCTTTCTTT.

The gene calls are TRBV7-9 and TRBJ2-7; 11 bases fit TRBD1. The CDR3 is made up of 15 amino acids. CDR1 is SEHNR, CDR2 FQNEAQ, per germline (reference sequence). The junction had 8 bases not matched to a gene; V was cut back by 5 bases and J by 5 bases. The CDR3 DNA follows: TGTGCCAGCAGCCTTGGACAGGGGGCGGCGAACGAGCAGTACTTC. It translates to CASSLGQGAANEQYF.

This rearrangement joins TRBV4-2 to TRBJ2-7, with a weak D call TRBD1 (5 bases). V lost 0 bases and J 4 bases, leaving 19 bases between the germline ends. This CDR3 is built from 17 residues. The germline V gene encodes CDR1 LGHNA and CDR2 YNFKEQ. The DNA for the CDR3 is TGTGCCAGCAGCCAAGAATGGATCCCAGGGTCCCTATACGAGCAGTACTTC. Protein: CASSQEWIPGSLYEQYF.

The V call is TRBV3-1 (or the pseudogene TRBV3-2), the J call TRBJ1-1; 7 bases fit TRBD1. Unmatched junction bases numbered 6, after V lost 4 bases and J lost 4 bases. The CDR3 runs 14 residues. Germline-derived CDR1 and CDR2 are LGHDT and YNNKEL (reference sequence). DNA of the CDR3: TGTGCCAGCAGCCTTTCCGACAGGGTCACTGAAGCTTTCTTT. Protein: CASSLSDRVTEAFF.

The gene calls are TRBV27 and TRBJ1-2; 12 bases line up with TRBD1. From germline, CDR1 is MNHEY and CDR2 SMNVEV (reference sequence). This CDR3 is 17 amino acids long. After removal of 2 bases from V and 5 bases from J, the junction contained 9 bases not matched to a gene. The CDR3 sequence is CASSLQGTGGPLYGYTF. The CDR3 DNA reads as TGTGCCAGCAGTTTACAAGGGACAGGGGGCCCCCTATATGGCTACACCTTC.

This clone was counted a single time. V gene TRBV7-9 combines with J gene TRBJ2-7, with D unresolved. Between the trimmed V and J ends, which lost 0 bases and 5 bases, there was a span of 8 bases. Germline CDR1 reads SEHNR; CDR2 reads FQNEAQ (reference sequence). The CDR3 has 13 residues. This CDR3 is CASSLAGDHEQYF. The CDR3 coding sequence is TGTGCCAGCAGCTTAGCGGGCGATCACGAGCAGTACTTC.

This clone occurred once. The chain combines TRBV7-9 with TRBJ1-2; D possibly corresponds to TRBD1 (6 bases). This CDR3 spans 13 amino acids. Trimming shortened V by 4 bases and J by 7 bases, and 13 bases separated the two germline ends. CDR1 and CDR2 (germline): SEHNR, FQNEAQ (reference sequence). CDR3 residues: CASSSSQGSGYTF. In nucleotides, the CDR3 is TGTGCCAGCAGCTCCTCGCAGGGGTCTGGCTACACCTTC.

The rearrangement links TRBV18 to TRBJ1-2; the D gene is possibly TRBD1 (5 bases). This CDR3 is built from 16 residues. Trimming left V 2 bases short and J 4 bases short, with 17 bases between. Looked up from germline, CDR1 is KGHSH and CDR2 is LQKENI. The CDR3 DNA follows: TGTGCCAGCTCACCAAACGACGGCTCCCAGGGCTATGGCTACACCTTC. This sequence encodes CASSPNDGSQGYGYTF.

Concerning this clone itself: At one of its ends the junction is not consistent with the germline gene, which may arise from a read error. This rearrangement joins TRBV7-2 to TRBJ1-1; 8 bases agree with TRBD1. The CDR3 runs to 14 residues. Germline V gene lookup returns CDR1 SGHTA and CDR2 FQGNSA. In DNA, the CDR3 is TGTGCCAGCAGTTTAGACAGGGGTTACACTGAAGCTTTCTTT. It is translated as CASSLDRGYTEAFF. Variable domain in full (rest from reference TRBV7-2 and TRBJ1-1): GAGVSQSPSNKVTEKGKDVELRCDPISGHTALYWYRQSLGQGLEFLIYFQGNSAPDKSGLPSDRFSAERTGGSVSTLTIQRTQQEDSAVYLCASSLDRGYTEAFFGQGTRLTVV.

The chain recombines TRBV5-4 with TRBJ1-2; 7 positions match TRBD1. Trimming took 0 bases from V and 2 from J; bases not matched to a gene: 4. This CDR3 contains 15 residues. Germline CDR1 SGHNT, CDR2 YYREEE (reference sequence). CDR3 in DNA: TGTGCCAGCAGCTTGGAGACAGGGACAAACTATGGCTACACCTTC. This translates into CASSLETGTNYGYTF.

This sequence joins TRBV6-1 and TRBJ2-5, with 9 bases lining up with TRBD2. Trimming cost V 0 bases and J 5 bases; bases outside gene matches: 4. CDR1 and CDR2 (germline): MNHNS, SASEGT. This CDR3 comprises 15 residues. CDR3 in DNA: TGTGCCAGCAGTGAAGCCAGCGGGGGGTGGGAGACCCAGTACTTC. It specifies CASSEASGGWETQYF.

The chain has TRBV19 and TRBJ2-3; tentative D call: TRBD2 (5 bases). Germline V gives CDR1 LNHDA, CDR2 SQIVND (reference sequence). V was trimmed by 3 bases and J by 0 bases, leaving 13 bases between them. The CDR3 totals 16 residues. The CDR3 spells CASSIPLAGSTDTQYF. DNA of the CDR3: TGTGCCAGTAGTATCCCCCTCGCGGGTAGCACAGATACGCAGTATTTT. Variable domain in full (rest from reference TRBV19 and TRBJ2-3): DGGITQSPKYLFRKEGQNVTLSCEQNLNHDAMYWYRQDPGQGLRLIYYSQIVNDFQKGDIAEGYSVSREKKESFPLTVTSAQKNPTAFYLCASSIPLAGSTDTQYFGPGTRLTVL.

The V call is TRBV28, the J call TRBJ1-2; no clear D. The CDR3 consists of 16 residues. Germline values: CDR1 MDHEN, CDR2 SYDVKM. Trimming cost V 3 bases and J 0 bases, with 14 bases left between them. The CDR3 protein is CASSFPRGPSNYGYTF. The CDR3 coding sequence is TGTGCCAGCAGTTTCCCCAGAGGGCCTTCTAACTATGGCTACACCTTC.

The CDR3, as DNA: TGTGCCAGCAGCCCCTTGTCGGGGGGGATATTTGAAGCTTTCTTT. It is translated as CASSPLSGGIFEAFF. This sequence joins TRBV3-1 (or the pseudogene TRBV3-2) and TRBJ1-1; TRBD1 is a possible D gene (5 bases). Trimming took 4 bases from V and 7 from J, leaving 19 bases between them. Germline CDR1 LGHDT, CDR2 YNNKEL (reference sequence). The CDR3 covers 15 residues.

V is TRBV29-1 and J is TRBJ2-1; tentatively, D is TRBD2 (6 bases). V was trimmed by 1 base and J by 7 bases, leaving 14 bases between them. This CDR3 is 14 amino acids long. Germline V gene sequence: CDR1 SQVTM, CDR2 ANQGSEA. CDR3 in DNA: TGCAGCGTTGAAGTCAACGGGGGTGGAAATGAGCAGTTCTTC. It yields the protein CSVEVNGGGNEQFF.

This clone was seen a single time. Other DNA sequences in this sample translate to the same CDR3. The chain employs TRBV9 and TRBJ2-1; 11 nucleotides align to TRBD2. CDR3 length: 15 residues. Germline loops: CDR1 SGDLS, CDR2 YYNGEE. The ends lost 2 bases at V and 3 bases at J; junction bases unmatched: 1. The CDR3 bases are TGTGCCAGCAGCGTCACTAGCGGGGGCTACAATGAGCAGTTCTTC. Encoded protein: CASSVTSGGYNEQFF.

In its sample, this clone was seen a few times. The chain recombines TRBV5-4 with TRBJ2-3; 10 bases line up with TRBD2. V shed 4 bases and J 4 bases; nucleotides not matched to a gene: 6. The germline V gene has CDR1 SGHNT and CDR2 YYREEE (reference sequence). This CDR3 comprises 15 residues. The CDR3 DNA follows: TGTGCCAGCAGCCCCAGCGGGGGGGGTTCAGATACGCAGTATTTT. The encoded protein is CASSPSGGGSDTQYF.

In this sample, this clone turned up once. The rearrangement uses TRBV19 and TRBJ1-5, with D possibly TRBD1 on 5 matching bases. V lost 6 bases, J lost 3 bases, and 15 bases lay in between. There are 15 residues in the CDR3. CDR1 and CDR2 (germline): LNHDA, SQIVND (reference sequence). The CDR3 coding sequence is TGTGCCAGTAGCAATAGCGGGGGGAACAATCAGCCCCAGCATTTT. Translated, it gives CASSNSGGNNQPQHF. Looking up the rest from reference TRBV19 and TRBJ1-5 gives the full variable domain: DGGITQSPKYLFRKEGQNVTLSCEQNLNHDAMYWYRQDPGQGLRLIYYSQIVNDFQKGDIAEGYSVSREKKESFPLTVTSAQKNPTAFYLCASSNSGGNNQPQHFGDGTRLSIL.

The CDR3 bases are TGCGCCAGCAGCTCCAAAACCGGGACTATCCTTAGTGCGGCAACTAATGAAAAACTGTTTTTT. The encoded protein is CASSSKTGTILSAATNEKLFF. The rearrangement links TRBV5-1 to TRBJ1-4; maybe TRBD1 (5 bases). Trimming took 3 bases from V and 0 from J, leaving 27 bases between them. Germline assignment: CDR1 SGHRS and CDR2 YFSETQ. The CDR3 runs to 21 residues.

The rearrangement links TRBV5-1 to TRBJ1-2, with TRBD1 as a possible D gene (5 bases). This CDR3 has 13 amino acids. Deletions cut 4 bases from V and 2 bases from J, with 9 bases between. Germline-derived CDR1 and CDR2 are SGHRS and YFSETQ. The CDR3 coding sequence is TGCGCCAGCAGCGCGGGACTGAACTATGGCTACACCTTC. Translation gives CASSAGLNYGYTF.

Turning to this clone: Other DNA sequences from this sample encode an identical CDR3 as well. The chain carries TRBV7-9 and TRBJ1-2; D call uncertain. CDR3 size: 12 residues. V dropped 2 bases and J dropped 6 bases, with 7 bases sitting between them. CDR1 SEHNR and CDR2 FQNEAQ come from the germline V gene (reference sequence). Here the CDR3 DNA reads TGTGCCAGCAGCTTAAGCCCCGATGGCTACACCTTC. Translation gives CASSLSPDGYTF. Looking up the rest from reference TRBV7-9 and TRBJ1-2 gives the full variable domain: DTGVSQNPRHKITKRGQNVTFRCDPISEHNRLYWYRQTLGQGPEFLTYFQNEAQLEKSRLLSDRFSAERPKGSFSTLEIQRTEQGDSAMYLCASSLSPDGYTFGSGTRLTVV.

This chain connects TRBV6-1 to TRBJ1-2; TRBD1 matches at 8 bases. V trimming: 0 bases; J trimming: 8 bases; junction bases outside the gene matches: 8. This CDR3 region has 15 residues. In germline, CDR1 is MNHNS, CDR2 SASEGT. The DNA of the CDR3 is TGTGCCAGCAGTGAAGCGGGTCCAGGGGGCAGCGGCTACACCTTC. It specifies CASSEAGPGGSGYTF.

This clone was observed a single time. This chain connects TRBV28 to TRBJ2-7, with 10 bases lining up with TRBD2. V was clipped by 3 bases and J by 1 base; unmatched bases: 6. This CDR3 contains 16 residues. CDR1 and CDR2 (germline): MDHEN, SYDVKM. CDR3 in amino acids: CASSFWLAGVSYEQYF. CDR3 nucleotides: TGTGCCAGCAGTTTTTGGCTAGCGGGGGTATCCTACGAGCAGTACTTC.

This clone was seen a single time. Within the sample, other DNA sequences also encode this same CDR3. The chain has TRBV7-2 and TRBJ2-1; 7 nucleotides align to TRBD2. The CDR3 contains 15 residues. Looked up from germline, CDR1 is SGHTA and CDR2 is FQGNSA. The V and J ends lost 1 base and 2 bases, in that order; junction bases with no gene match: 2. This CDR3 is CASSLVAGAYNEQFF. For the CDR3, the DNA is TGTGCCAGCAGCTTAGTTGCGGGGGCCTACAATGAGCAGTTCTTC. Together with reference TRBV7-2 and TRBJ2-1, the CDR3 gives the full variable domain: GAGVSQSPSNKVTEKGKDVELRCDPISGHTALYWYRQSLGQGLEFLIYFQGNSAPDKSGLPSDRFSAERTGGSVSTLTIQRTQQEDSAVYLCASSLVAGAYNEQFFGPGTRLTVL.

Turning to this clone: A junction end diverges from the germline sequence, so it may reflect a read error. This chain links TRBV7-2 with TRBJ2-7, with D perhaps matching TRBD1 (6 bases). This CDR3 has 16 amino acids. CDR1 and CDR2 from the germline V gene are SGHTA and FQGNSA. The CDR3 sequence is CASSLAGAGVGNEQYF. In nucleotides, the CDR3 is TGTGCCAGCAGCCTAGCAGGAGCAGGGGTGGGGAACGAGCAGTACTTC.

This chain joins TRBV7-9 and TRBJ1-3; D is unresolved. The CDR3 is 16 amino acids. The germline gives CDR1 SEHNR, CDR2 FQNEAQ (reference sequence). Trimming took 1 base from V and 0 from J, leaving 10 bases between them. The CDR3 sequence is CASSLDVRSSGNTIYF. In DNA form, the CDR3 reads TGTGCCAGCAGCTTAGACGTGCGGAGCTCTGGAAACACCATATATTTT.

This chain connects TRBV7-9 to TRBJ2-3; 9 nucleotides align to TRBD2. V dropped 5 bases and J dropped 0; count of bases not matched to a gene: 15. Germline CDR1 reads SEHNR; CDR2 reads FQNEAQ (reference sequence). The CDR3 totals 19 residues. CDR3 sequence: CASSLGARSGGPSTDTQYF. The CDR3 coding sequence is TGTGCCAGCAGCCTCGGAGCACGGAGCGGGGGGCCTAGCACAGATACGCAGTATTTT.